This T cell receptor beta chain was observed in a study of shared clonotypes between healthy human individuals. Germline CDR1 is LNHDA and CDR2 is SQIVND (reference sequence). This CDR3 comprises 14 residues. With 5 bases removed from V and 4 bases from J, the gap between germline ends came to 14 bases. The repertoire was sequenced with immunoSEQ multiplex PCR; TCRdb's copy has only in-frame clones and lacks some. The profile shows about 2.2 million clones, approximately 92% of them singletons. Naive CD8 cells were CD45RO-negative, positively selected for CCR7, excluding terminally differentiated effector memory CD45RA+ cells. Adult Caucasians living in Nashville, Tennessee made up all of the donors.

The chain employs TRBV19 and TRBJ2-5, with no clear D. The sample comprised naive CD8+ T cells from PBMCs. This sequence was found in a man aged 18 to 29 in good health. Some clones in this sample may be carry-over from other donors' samples. This CDR3 is CASSPRQARETQYF. DNA of the CDR3: TGTGCCAGTAGTCCCCGACAAGCGAGAGAGACCCAGTACTTC.